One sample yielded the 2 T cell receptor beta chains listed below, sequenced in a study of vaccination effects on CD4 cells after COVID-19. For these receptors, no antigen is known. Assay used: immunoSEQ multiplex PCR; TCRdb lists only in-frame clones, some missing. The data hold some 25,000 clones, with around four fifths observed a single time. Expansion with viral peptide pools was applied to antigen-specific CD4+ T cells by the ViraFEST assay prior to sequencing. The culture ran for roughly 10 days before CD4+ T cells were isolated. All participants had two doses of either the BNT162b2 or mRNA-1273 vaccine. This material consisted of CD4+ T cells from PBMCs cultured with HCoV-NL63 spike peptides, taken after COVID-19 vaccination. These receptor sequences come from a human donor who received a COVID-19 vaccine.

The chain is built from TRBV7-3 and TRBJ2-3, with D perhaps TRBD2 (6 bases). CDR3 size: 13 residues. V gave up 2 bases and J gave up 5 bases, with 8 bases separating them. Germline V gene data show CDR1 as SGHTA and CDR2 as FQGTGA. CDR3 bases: TGTGCCAGCAGCTTACAGGGAGGAGATACGCAGTATTTT. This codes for CASSLQGGDTQYF.

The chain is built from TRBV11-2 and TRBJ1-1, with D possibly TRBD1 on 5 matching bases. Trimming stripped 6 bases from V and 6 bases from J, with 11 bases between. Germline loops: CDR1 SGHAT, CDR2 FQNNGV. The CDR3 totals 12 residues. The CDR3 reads CASRQVHSEAFF. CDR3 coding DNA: TGTGCCAGCAGACAGGTGCATTCTGAAGCTTTCTTT.